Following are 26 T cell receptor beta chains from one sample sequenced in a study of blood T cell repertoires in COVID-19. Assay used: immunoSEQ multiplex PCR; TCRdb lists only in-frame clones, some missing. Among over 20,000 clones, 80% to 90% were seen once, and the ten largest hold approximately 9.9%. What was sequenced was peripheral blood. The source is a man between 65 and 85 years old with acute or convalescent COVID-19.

The CDR3: CASSLGTGRFEQFF. As DNA, the CDR3 is TGTGCCAGCAGCTTAGGGACAGGGAGGTTCGAGCAGTTCTTC. The rearrangement joins TRBV7-2 to TRBJ2-1, with TRBD1 matching over 8 bases. The ends lost 1 base at V and 10 bases at J; junction bases unmatched: 6. CDR3 size: 14 residues. The germline gives CDR1 SGHTA, CDR2 FQGNSA.

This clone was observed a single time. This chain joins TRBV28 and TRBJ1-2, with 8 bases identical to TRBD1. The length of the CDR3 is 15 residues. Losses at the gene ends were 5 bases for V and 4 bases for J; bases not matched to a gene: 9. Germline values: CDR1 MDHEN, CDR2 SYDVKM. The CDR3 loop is CASSRSRTGTYGYTF. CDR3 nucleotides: TGTGCCAGCAGTAGGTCGCGGACAGGGACCTATGGCTACACCTTC.

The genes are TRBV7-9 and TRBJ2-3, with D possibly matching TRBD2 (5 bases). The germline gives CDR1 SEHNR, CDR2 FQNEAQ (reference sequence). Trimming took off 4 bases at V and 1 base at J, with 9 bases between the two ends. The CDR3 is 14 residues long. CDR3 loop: CASSSGLGTDTQYF. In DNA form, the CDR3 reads TGTGCCAGCAGCTCTGGACTTGGCACAGATACGCAGTATTTT.

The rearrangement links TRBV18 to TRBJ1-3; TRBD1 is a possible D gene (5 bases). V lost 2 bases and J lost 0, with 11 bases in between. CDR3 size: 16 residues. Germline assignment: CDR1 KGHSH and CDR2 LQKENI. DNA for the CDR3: TGTGCCAGCTCACCAAACGGGGGATCCTCTGGAAACACCATATATTTT. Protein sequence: CASSPNGGSSGNTIYF.

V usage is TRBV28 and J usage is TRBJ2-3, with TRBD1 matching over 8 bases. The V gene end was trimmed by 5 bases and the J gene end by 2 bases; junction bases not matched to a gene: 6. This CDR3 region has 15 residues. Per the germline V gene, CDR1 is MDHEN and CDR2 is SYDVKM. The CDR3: CASSPGQGYTDTQYF. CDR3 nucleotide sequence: TGTGCCAGCAGTCCCGGACAGGGTTACACAGATACGCAGTATTTT.

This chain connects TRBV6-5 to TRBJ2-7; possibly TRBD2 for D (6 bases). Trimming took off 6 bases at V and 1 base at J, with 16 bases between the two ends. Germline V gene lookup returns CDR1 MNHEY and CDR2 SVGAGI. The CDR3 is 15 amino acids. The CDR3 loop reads CASSLEWDWSYEQYF. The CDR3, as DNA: TGTGCCAGCAGCTTAGAATGGGACTGGTCCTACGAGCAGTACTTC.

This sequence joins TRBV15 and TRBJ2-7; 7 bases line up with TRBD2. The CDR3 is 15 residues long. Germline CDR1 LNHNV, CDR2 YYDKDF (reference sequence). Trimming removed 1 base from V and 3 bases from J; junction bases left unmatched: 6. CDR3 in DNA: TGTGCCACCAGCAGAGCCGCCGGGGGGTTCTACGAGCAGTACTTC. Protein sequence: CATSRAAGGFYEQYF.

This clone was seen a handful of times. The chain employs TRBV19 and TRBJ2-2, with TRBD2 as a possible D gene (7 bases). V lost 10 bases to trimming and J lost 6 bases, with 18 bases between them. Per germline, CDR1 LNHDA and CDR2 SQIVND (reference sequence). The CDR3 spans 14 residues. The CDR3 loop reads CATRMGGTPGELFF. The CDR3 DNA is TGTGCCACCCGAATGGGGGGGACACCCGGGGAGCTGTTTTTT.

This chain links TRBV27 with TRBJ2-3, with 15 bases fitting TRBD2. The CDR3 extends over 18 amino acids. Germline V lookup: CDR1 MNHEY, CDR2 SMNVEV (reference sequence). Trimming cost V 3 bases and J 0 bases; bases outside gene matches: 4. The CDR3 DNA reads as TGTGCCAGCAGTTTTGCTGGACTAGCGGGGGGGAGCACAGATACGCAGTATTTT. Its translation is CASSFAGLAGGSTDTQYF.

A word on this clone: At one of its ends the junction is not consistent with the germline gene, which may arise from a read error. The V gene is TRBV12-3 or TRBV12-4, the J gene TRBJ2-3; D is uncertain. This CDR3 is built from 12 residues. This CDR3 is CASSLALPLARF. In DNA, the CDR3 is TGTGCCAGCAGTTTAGCCCTCCCCTTAGCCAGATTC.

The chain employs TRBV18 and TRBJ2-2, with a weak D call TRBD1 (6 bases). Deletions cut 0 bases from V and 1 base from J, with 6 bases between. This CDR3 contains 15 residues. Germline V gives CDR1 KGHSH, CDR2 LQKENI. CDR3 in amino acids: CASSPPDRNTGELFF. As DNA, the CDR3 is TGTGCCAGCTCACCACCGGACAGGAACACCGGGGAGCTGTTTTTT.

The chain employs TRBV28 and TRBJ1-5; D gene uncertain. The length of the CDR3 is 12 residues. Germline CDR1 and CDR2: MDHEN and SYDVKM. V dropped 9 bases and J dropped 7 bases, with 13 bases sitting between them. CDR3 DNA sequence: TGTGCCAGTCTCACCGCGGGACAGCCCCAGCATTTT. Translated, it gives CASLTAGQPQHF.

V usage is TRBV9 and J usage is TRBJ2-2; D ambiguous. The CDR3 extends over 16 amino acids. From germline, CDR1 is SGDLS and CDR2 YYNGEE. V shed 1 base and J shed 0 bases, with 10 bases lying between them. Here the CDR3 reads CASSVPSETNTGELFF. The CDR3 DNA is TGTGCCAGCAGCGTACCGAGCGAAACGAACACCGGGGAGCTGTTTTTT. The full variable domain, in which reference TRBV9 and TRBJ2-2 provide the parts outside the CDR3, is DSGVTQTPKHLITATGQRVTLRCSPRSGDLSVYWYQQSLDQGLQFLIQYYNGEERAKGNILERFSAQQFPDLHSELNLSSLELGDSALYFCASSVPSETNTGELFFGEGSRLTVL.

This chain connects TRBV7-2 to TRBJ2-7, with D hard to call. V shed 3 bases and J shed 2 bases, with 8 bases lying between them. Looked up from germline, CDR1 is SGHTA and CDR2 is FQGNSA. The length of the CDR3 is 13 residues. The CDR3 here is CASSFLDAYEQYF. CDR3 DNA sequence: TGTGCCAGCAGCTTTCTAGACGCCTACGAGCAGTACTTC.

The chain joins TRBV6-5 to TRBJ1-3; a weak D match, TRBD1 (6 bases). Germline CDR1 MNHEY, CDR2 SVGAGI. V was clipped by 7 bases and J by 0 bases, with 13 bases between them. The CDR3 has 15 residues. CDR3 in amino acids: CASTQDRSSGNTIYF. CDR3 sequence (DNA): TGTGCCAGCACCCAGGACAGAAGCTCTGGAAACACCATATATTTT.

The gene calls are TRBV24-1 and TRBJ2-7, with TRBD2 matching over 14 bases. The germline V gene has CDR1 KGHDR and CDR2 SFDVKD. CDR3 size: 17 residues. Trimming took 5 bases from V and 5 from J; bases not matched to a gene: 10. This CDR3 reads CATSGALGTSGSNEQYF. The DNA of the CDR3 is TGTGCCACCAGTGGGGCCCTGGGGACTAGCGGGAGTAACGAGCAGTACTTC.

The CDR3 coding sequence is TGTGCCAGCAGTTACGGGACAGGGGGCGCGAAGACAGGGACCCAGTACTTC. Translated, it gives CASSYGTGGAKTGTQYF. The chain is built from TRBV6-2 or TRBV6-3 and TRBJ2-5; TRBD1 agrees at 12 bases. CDR1 and CDR2 (germline): MNHEY, SVGEGT. The junction had 11 bases not matched to a gene; V was cut back by 2 bases and J by 7 bases. CDR3 size: 17 residues.

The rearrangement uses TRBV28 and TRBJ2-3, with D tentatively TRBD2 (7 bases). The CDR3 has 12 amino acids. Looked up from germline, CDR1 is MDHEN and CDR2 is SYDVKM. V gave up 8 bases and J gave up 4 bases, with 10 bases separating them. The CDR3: CASGGASDTQYF. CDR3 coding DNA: TGTGCCAGCGGGGGGGCCTCAGATACGCAGTATTTT. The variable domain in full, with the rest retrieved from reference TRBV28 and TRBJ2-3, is DVKVTQSSRYLVKRTGEKVFLECVQDMDHENMFWYRQDPGLGLRLIYFSYDVKMKEKGDIPEGYSVSREKKERFSLILESASTNQTSMYLCASGGASDTQYFGPGTRLTVL.

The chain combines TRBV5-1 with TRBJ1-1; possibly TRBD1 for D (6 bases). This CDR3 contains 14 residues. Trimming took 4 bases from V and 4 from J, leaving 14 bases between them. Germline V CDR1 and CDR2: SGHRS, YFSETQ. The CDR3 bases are TGCGCCAGCAGCCGGGATGGGGGGGCCACTGAAGCTTTCTTT. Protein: CASSRDGGATEAFF. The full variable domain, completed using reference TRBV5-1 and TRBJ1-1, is KAGVTQTPRYLIKTRGQQVTLSCSPISGHRSVSWYQQTPGQGLQFLFEYFSETQRNKGNFPGRFSGRQFSNSRSEMNVSTLELGDSALYLCASSRDGGATEAFFGQGTRLTVV.

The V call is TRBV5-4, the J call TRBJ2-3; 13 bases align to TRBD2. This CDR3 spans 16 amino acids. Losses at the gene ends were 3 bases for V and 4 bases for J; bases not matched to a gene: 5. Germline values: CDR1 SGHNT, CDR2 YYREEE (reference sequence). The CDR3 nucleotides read TGTGCCAGCAGCTCGCGAACTAGCGGGGGGGCAGATACGCAGTATTTT. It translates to CASSSRTSGGADTQYF.

The CDR3: CASSQDTGGNSPLHF. CDR3 in DNA: TGTGCCAGCTCCCAGGACACAGGGGGAAATTCACCCCTCCACTTT. J is TRBJ1-6 and V is TRBV18, with 8 bases identical to TRBD1. The CDR3 spans 15 residues. The junction had 8 bases not matched to a gene; V was cut back by 6 bases and J by 7 bases. Germline V gives CDR1 KGHSH, CDR2 LQKENI.

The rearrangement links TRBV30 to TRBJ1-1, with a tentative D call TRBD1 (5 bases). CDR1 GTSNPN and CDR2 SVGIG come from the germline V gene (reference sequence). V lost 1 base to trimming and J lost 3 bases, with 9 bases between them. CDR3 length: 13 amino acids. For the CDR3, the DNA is TGTGCCTGGAGTGGGGGGAGGTACACTGAAGCTTTCTTT. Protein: CAWSGGRYTEAFF.

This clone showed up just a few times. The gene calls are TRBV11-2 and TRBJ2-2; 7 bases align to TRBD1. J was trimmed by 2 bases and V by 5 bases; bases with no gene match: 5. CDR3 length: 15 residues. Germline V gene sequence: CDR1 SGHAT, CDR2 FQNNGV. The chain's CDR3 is CASSATGVNTGELFF. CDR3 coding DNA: TGTGCCAGCAGCGCAACAGGGGTCAACACCGGGGAGCTGTTTTTT.

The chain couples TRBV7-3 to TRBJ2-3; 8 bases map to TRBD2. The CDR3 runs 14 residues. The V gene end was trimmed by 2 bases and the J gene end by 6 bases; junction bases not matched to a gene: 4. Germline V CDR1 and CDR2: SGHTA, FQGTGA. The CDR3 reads CASSLAGGRDTQYF. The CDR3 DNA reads TGTGCCAGCAGCTTAGCGGGAGGTCGGGATACGCAGTATTTT.

The CDR3: CASIMRDKNRGALSTLFVQETQYF. The CDR3, as DNA: TGTGCCAGCATCATGCGGGACAAAAACAGGGGAGCCCTTTCGACCCTCTTCGTGCAAGAGACCCAGTACTTC. This chain links TRBV21-1 with TRBJ2-5; TRBD1, the table's D call, was not compared with the DNA. TRBV21-1 is noted as a pseudogene. The CDR3 has 24 residues.

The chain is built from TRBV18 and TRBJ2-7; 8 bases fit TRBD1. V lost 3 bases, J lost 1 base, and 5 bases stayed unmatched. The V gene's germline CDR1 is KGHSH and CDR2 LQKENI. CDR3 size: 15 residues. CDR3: CASSPPTGVSYEQYF. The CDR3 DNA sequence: TGTGCCAGCTCACCGCCGACAGGGGTGTCCTACGAGCAGTACTTC. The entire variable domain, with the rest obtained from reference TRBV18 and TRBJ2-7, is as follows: NAGVMQNPRHLVRRRGQEARLRCSPMKGHSHVYWYRQLPEEGLKFMVYLQKENIIDESGMPKERFSAEFPKEGPSILRIQQVVRGDSAAYFCASSPPTGVSYEQYFGPGTRLTVT.